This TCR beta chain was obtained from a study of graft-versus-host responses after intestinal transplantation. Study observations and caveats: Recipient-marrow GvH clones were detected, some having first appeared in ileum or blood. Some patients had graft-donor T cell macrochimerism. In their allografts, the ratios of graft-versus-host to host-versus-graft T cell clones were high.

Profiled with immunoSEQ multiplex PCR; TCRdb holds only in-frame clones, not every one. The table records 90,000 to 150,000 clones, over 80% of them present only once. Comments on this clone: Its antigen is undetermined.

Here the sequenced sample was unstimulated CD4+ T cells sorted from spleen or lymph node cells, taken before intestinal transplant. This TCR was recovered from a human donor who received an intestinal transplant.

This CDR3 reads CASSLIAGGQNEQFF. CDR3 sequence (DNA): TGCGCCAGCAGCCTAATAGCGGGAGGCCAGAATGAGCAGTTCTTC. This chain uses TRBV5-1 with TRBJ2-1; 10 nucleotides line up with TRBD2. The CDR3 is 15 amino acids. The ends lost 4 bases at V and 7 bases at J; junction bases unmatched: 8. Looked up from germline, CDR1 is SGHRS and CDR2 is YFSETQ.